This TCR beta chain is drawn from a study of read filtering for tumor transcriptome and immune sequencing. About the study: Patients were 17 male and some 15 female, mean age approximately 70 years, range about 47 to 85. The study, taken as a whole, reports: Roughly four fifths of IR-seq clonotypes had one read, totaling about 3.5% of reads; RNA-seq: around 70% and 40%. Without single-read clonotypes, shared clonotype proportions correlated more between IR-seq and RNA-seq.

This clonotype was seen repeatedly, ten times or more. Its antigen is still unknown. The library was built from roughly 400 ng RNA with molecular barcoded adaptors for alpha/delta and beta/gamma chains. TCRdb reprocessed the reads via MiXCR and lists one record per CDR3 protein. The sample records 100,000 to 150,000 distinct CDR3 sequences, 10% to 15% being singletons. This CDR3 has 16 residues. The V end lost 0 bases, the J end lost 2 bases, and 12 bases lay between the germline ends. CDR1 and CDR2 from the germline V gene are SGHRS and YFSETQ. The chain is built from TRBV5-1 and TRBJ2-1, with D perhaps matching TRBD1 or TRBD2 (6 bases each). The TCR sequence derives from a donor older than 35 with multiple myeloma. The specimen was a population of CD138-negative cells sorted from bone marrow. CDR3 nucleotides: TGCGCCAGCAGCTTGGCGGGGGCGGGCACCTACAATGAGCAGTTCTTC. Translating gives CASSLAGAGTYNEQFF. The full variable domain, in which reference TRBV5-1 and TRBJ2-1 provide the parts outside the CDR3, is KAGVTQTPRYLIKTRGQQVTLSCSPISGHRSVSWYQQTPGQGLQFLFEYFSETQRNKGNFPGRFSGRQFSNSRSEMNVSTLELGDSALYLCASSLAGAGTYNEQFFGPGTRLTVL.